The source of this TCR beta chain is a study of Ad26.COV2.S vaccination and SARS-CoV-2 variants. The germline CDR1 and CDR2 sequences are KGHSH and LQKENI. This CDR3 region has 15 residues. With 3 bases removed from V and 1 base from J, the gap between germline ends came to 12 bases. The repertoire was sequenced with immunoSEQ multiplex PCR; TCRdb's copy has only in-frame clones and lacks some. The sample has approximately 400,000 clones; about 88% are singletons. Treatment denoted: over 15 received Ad26.COV2.S at low or high dose, single or two shots; roughly five received placebo; per-sample allocation not given. Sampling happened 63 days after the first vaccine or placebo injection. Expression of Wuhan-strain SARS-CoV-2 spike came from the Ad26 vector that formed the vaccine. On this clone itself: Its matching antigen is unknown.

Whole-study results and caveats: Vaccine and placebo recipients had similar non-spike TCR breadth.

This receptor was obtained from a person aged 18 to 65 who received the Ad26.COV2.S COVID-19 vaccine or a placebo. Specimen: peripheral blood, collected in a trial of Ad26.COV2.S vaccine versus placebo. The gene calls are TRBV18 and TRBJ1-1; weak D call: TRBD1 (5 bases). The CDR3, as DNA: TGTGCCAGCTCACCGCCGGGACTCCAGAACACTGAAGCTTTCTTT. Amino acids: CASSPPGLQNTEAFF.